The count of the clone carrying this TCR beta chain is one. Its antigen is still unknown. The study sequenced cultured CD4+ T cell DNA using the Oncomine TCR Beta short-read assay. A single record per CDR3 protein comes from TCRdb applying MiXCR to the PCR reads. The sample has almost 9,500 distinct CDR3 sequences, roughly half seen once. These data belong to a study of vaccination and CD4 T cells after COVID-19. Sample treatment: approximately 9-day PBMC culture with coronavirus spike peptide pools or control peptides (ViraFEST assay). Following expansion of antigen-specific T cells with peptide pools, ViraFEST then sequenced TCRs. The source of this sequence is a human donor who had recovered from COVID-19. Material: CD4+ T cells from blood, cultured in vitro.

The CDR3 sequence is CATSGLAGGTGTQYF. The CDR3 coding sequence is TGTGCCACCAGCGGCCTAGCGGGAGGCACCGGGACCCAGTACTTC. The rearrangement links TRBV15 to TRBJ2-5; 11 positions agree with TRBD2. This CDR3 is 15 amino acids long. J gave up 7 bases and V 5 bases, and 9 bases lay outside the gene matches. Looked up from germline, CDR1 is LNHNV and CDR2 is YYDKDF (reference sequence).